A selection of T cell receptor beta chains follows, all from one sample in a study of T-cell reconstitution after alpha-beta-depleted transplantation in children. From the PCR reads, TCRdb called clonotypes with MiXCR, one entry per CDR3 protein. This sample has around 680,000 distinct CDR3 sequences; around 16% occur once, and the top ten carry 0.9% to 1.2%. The sequences come from PBMCs from the stem cell graft donor, collected from the stem cell graft. The receptors originated from a human donor who donated a stem cell graft to a child with acute myeloid leukemia. The CDR3 runs from the conserved cysteine through the conserved F or W. The D gene is left open where the match is weak. Size values are once, few and many counts, or a class for expanded clones, and some rows have none.

size,D,J,length,V,CDR3,DNA
NA,NA,TRBJ1-1,15,TRBV5-5,CASSFFSLGNTEAFF,TGTGCCAGCAGCTTCTTCTCGCTGGGGAACACTGAAGCTTTCTTT
NA,NA,TRBJ2-5,13,TRBV29-1,CSVEGAVQETQYF,TGCAGCGTTGAAGGGGCAGTCCAAGAGACCCAGTACTTC
NA,NA,TRBJ1-4,14,TRBV7-9,CASGPQGTNEKLFF,TGTGCCAGCGGACCCCAGGGGACCAATGAAAAACTGTTTTTT
NA,NA,TRBJ1-2,15,TRBV13,CASSFRWQGHYGYTF,TGTGCCAGCAGCTTTAGGTGGCAGGGGCACTATGGCTACACCTTC
many,NA,TRBJ2-7,13,TRBV29-1,CSTLEDSPYEQYF,TGCAGCACCCTAGAGGACAGCCCCTACGAGCAGTACTTC
many,TRBD1,TRBJ2-1,11,TRBV7-9,CATRDRNEQFF,TGTGCCACCCGGGACAGGAATGAGCAGTTCTTC
many,TRBD2,TRBJ2-3,15,TRBV20-1,CSARRASGGLGTQYF,TGCAGTGCTAGAAGGGCTAGCGGGGGGTTAGGCACGCAGTATTTT
NA,NA,TRBJ1-1,13,TRBV20-1,CSARPHLNTEAFF,TGCAGTGCACGACCCCATTTGAACACTGAAGCTTTCTTT
many,NA,TRBJ2-1,12,TRBV20-1,CSAFTENNEQFF,TGCAGTGCTTTTACAGAAAACAATGAGCAGTTCTTC
many,NA,TRBJ1-1,10,TRBV29-1,CSCRTVEAFF,TGCAGCTGTAGGACAGTTGAAGCTTTCTTT
few,NA,TRBJ2-6,15,TRBV12-3/TRBV12-4,CATLDGVSGANVLTF,TGTGCCACTTTGGACGGGGTGTCTGGGGCCAACGTCCTGACTTTC
NA,NA,TRBJ2-1,15,TRBV6-2/TRBV6-3,CASSYSRIPHNEQFF,TGTGCCAGCAGTTACTCGCGGATACCTCACAATGAGCAGTTCTTC
few,NA,TRBJ2-6,14,TRBV6-1,CASRKSSGANVLTF,TGTGCCAGCAGAAAGTCCTCTGGGGCCAACGTCCTGACTTTC
NA,NA,TRBJ1-2,14,TRBV12-3/TRBV12-4,CASSFESGSIGYTF,TGTGCCAGCAGTTTTGAGTCAGGCTCTATTGGCTACACCTTC
many,NA,TRBJ2-3,13,TRBV10-1,CASSDSGTYTQYF,TGCGCCAGCAGTGACTCAGGCACTTATACGCAGTATTTT
NA,NA,TRBJ2-3,16,TRBV7-2,CASSLDPAGVTDTQYF,TGTGCCAGCAGCTTAGACCCAGCCGGGGTAACAGATACGCAGTATTTT
NA,NA,TRBJ1-1,14,TRBV12-5,CASGLGLYNTEAFF,TGTGCTAGTGGTTTGGGACTTTATAACACTGAAGCTTTCTTT
NA,NA,TRBJ2-1,17,TRBV27,CASSLSVGGSPYNEQFF,TGTGCCAGCAGTTTATCGGTTGGGGGGTCCCCCTACAATGAGCAGTTCTTC
many,NA,TRBJ1-4,14,TRBV20-1,CSAGGRETNEKLFF,TGCAGTGCTGGGGGGCGGGAAACCAATGAAAAACTGTTTTTT
NA,NA,TRBJ1-6,15,TRBV7-2,CASSLAWDLNSPLHF,TGTGCCAGCAGCTTAGCCTGGGACCTTAATTCACCCCTCCACTTT
few,NA,TRBJ2-5,14,TRBV20-1,CSASALWKDETQYF,TGCAGTGCTTCAGCCTTATGGAAGGATGAGACCCAGTACTTC
many,NA,TRBJ2-1,15,TRBV20-1,CSARLRTASYNEQFF,TGCAGTGCTAGACTCCGGACGGCCTCCTACAATGAGCAGTTCTTC
NA,NA,TRBJ1-5,13,TRBV11-2,CATLDGRNQPQHF,TGTGCCACCCTGGACGGTCGCAATCAGCCCCAGCATTTT
many,TRBD2,TRBJ2-3,16,TRBV9,CASSVLERGGSDTQYF,TGTGCCAGCAGCGTCTTGGAGCGGGGGGGATCAGATACGCAGTATTTT
NA,NA,TRBJ1-1,15,TRBV7-9,CASSLAMGENTEAFF,TGTGCCAGCAGCTTAGCCATGGGGGAAAACACTGAAGCTTTCTTT
many,TRBD1,TRBJ1-6,15,TRBV20-1,CSARVGQGSYSPLHF,TGCAGTGCTAGAGTGGGACAGGGGTCCTACTCACCCCTCCACTTT
many,NA,TRBJ2-1,15,TRBV15,CATSGGRGSYNEQFF,TGTGCCACCAGCGGAGGCAGGGGTTCCTACAATGAGCAGTTCTTC
many,NA,TRBJ2-2,16,TRBV2,CASRSTGTLNTGELFF,TGTGCCAGCAGAAGTACCGGGACTCTTAACACCGGGGAGCTGTTTTTT
many,TRBD1,TRBJ2-1,15,TRBV20-1,CSASATSRGTNEQFF,TGCAGTGCTAGCGCTACTTCCAGGGGGACCAATGAGCAGTTCTTC
many,TRBD1,TRBJ1-2,14,TRBV12-3/TRBV12-4,CASSLGTGMGGYTF,TGTGCCAGCAGTTTAGGGACAGGGATGGGTGGCTACACCTTC
many,NA,TRBJ2-1,17,TRBV12-3/TRBV12-4,CASSFRPGAKPLNEQFF,TGTGCCAGCAGTTTTAGGCCGGGGGCGAAACCCCTCAATGAGCAGTTCTTC
NA,TRBD1,TRBJ2-1,14,TRBV6-4,CASSEGQGGNEQFF,TGTGCCAGCAGTGAAGGACAGGGAGGTAATGAGCAGTTCTTC
NA,TRBD1,TRBJ1-5,18,TRBV20-1,CCGRDPGQGLTDTQPQHF,TGCTGTGGCCGGGATCCGGGACAGGGATTAACAGACACTCAGCCCCAGCATTTT
NA,NA,TRBJ1-2,13,TRBV11-1,CASSYGQLSGYTF,TGTGCCAGCAGCTACGGACAGCTCTCTGGCTACACCTTC
NA,NA,TRBJ2-1,15,TRBV15,CATSRDPGSYNEQFF,TGTGCCACCAGCAGAGATCCAGGCTCCTACAATGAGCAGTTCTTC
few,NA,TRBJ2-7,15,TRBV7-3,CASSLMGQSDHEQYF,TGTGCCAGCAGCTTAATGGGTCAGTCGGATCACGAGCAGTACTTC
many,NA,TRBJ1-3,14,TRBV20-1,CSANGANAGNTIYF,TGCAGTGCCAACGGGGCAAATGCTGGAAACACCATATATTTT
many,NA,TRBJ2-2,13,TRBV6-5,CASSYSNSGELFF,TGTGCCAGCAGTTACTCGAACTCCGGGGAGCTGTTTTTT
NA,NA,TRBJ2-2,13,TRBV7-3,CASSARVWGELFF,TGTGCCAGCAGCGCCAGGGTATGGGGGGAGCTGTTTTTT
few,NA,TRBJ2-1,13,TRBV24-1,CATGDGLGNEQFF,TGTGCCACCGGCGACGGGTTGGGGAATGAGCAGTTCTTC
NA,TRBD1,TRBJ1-5,16,TRBV20-1,CSARKTGLNINQPQHF,TGCAGTGCTAGAAAGACAGGGCTTAATATTAATCAGCCCCAGCATTTT
few,NA,TRBJ1-4,13,TRBV20-1,CSAGSGGTEKLFF,TGCAGTGCTGGCTCGGGGGGCACTGAAAAACTGTTTTTT
many,NA,TRBJ2-2,17,TRBV29-1,CSVEDSPGGHNTGELFF,TGCAGCGTTGAAGACAGCCCTGGGGGACATAACACCGGGGAGCTGTTTTTT
once,NA,TRBJ2-3,15,TRBV3-1,CASSQDVTATDTQYF,TGTGCCAGCAGCCAAGATGTGACAGCCACAGATACGCAGTATTTT
NA,NA,TRBJ2-7,12,TRBV7-9,CASSPTANEQYF,TGTGCCAGCAGCCCGACAGCAAACGAGCAGTACTTC
few,NA,TRBJ2-6,16,TRBV7-2,CASSPSSGSGANVLTF,TGTGCCAGCAGCCCATCCTCAGGGTCTGGGGCCAACGTCCTGACTTTC
NA,TRBD2,TRBJ2-1,15,TRBV10-3,CATWRGSGGYNEQFF,TGTGCCACCTGGAGGGGTAGCGGGGGATACAATGAGCAGTTCTTC
many,NA,TRBJ2-2,11,TRBV7-2,CASSGPGELFF,TGTGCCAGCTCGGGACCCGGGGAGCTGTTTTTT
many,TRBD1,TRBJ1-1,13,TRBV5-1,CASRAGGNTEAFF,TGCGCCAGCAGAGCAGGGGGTAACACTGAAGCTTTCTTT
NA,TRBD2,TRBJ2-2,15,TRBV5-1,CASSSGGYDTGELFF,TGCGCCAGCAGCTCGGGGGGTTATGACACCGGGGAGCTGTTTTTT